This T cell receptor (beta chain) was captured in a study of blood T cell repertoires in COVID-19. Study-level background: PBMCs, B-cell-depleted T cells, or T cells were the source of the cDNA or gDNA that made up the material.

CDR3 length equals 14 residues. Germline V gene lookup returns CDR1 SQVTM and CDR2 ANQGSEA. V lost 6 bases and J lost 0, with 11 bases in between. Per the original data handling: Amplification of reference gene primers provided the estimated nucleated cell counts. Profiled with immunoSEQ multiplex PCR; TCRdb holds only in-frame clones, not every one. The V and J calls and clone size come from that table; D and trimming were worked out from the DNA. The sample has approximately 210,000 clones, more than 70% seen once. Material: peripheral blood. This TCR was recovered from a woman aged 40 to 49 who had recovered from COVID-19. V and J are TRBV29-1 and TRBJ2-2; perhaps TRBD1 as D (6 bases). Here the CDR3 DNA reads TGCAGCGTGAGACAGGCCTCGAACACCGGGGAGCTGTTTTTT. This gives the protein CSVRQASNTGELFF.